The TCR beta chain under discussion was sequenced for a study of blood T cells in healthy people across ages. The CDR3 has 18 amino acids. Germline values: CDR1 SGHRS, CDR2 YFSETQ. Trimming at V came to 3 bases and at J to 0 bases, leaving 12 bases not matched to a gene. A second about 6 to 11 cycle PCR used barcoded and J-beta primers. A 12-random-nucleotide template-switch adaptor tagged each cDNA molecule. TCRdb re-analysed the 5' RACE reads in MiXCR, keeping a single row per CDR3 protein. The sample contains approximately 1.5 million distinct CDR3 sequences, about 31% of which appear only once. Sequencing used blood. The chain employs TRBV5-1 and TRBJ2-1; 7 nucleotides match TRBD2. The receptor was isolated from a woman aged 25-40 years in good health. CDR3 DNA sequence: TGCGCCAGCAGCTACTCCCCGTCAGCGGGGAGCTCCTACAATGAGCAGTTCTTC. Protein product: CASSYSPSAGSSYNEQFF.